Below, one T cell receptor (beta chain) is given with its context. This CDR3 is built from 15 residues. The germline V and J ends were trimmed by 6 bases and 4 bases, with 13 bases remaining between them. In germline, CDR1 is MNHEY, CDR2 SVGAGI. The sample belongs to a study of blood T cell repertoires in COVID-19. Background on the study: T cells, B-cell-depleted T cells, or PBMCs provided the cDNA or gDNA that served as material.

Enrolled through a virtual design, the participants were between roughly 18 and 95 years of age and came from about two dozen US areas. In the original analysis: Reference gene primer amplification yielded estimated nucleated cell counts. Data came from immunoSEQ multiplex PCR; TCRdb stores just in-frame clones and leaves some out. That table is the source of V, J and clone size, and D and trimming were worked out from the DNA. The data show some 190,000 clones, around 84% seen once. This sequence joins TRBV6-5 and TRBJ1-6; no clear D gene. The specimen was PBMCs or T cells enriched from blood (not recorded which). This clonotype originated in a man aged 30 to 45 with acute COVID-19. CDR3 residues: CASRGGSRYNSPLHF. The CDR3 coding sequence is TGTGCCAGCAGGGGAGGCAGCAGGTATAATTCACCCCTCCACTTT.